This TCR beta chain was obtained from a study of circulating tumor DNA in untreated peripheral T-cell lymphoma (dated by TCRdb to the early 2020s). The library came from the immunoSEQ multiplex PCR assay. Entries here come from immuneACCESS through TCRdb and include only in-frame sequences with V and J called. Some clones fail to appear in such tables; in the studies checked, an unresolved V gene covers under half of the shortfall, and the cause of the remainder is unknown. This sample is represented by 850 to 1,200 clones; 70% to 85% of them were singletons. The biggest ten clones account for 5.1% of the sample. General conclusions and limits of the study: Tumor-specific clonotypes turned up in around 76% of patients, identified from 85% to 90% of baseline tissues and from around 70% of baseline serum samples.

Baseline tumor tissue collected before treatment was sequenced to identify tumor-specific TCR clonotypes. Next-generation sequencing of T-cell receptor sequences was used to monitor peripheral T-cell lymphoma patients receiving frontline treatment on a trial. A note on this clone: Its binding antigen is unknown. Base-call qualities are not available, and no considerably larger clone is one nucleotide away.

V sheds 2 bases and J sheds 0 bases, leaving 11 bases between their ends. Reading from cysteine to phenylalanine, the CDR3 counts 15 amino acids. Kept here is only the CDR3 DNA, which spans 45 bases and is read in frame from base 1. From a lookup of the germline V gene, CDR1 and CDR2 are SGHRS and YFSETQ. This sequence originates from a human donor with peripheral T-cell lymphoma. The V gene is TRBV5-1 and the J gene is TRBJ1-1; no confident D gene assignment can be made. The sample was tumor tissue. The DNA reads TGCGCCAGCAGCTTCGGTGAGGTCATGAACACTGAAGCTTTCTTT. This translates into CASSFGEVMNTEAFF. The CDR3, completed at both ends by the reference TRBV5-1 and TRBJ1-1 genes, gives the full variable domain KAGVTQTPRYLIKTRGQQVTLSCSPISGHRSVSWYQQTPGQGLQFLFEYFSETQRNKGNFPGRFSGRQFSNSRSEMNVSTLELGDSALYLCASSFGEVMNTEAFFGQGTRLTVV.